This T cell receptor beta chain is drawn from a study of blood T cell repertoires in COVID-19. V shed 1 base and J shed 1 base, with 8 bases lying between them. Germline lookup yields CDR1 SGHAT and CDR2 FQDESV (reference sequence). The CDR3 spans 15 residues. The data were produced by immunoSEQ multiplex PCR, yet TCRdb's version contains in-frame clones alone and is incomplete. The sample holds roughly 70,000 clones, 65% to 85% seen once. What was sequenced was peripheral blood. The clonotype originates from a man between 60 and 75 years old with COVID-19, enrolled during active disease. The chain recombines TRBV11-1 with TRBJ2-1; D is unresolved. The CDR3 spells CASSLDSLSYNEQFF. The DNA for the CDR3 is TGTGCCAGCAGCTTAGACTCCCTATCCTACAATGAGCAGTTCTTC.